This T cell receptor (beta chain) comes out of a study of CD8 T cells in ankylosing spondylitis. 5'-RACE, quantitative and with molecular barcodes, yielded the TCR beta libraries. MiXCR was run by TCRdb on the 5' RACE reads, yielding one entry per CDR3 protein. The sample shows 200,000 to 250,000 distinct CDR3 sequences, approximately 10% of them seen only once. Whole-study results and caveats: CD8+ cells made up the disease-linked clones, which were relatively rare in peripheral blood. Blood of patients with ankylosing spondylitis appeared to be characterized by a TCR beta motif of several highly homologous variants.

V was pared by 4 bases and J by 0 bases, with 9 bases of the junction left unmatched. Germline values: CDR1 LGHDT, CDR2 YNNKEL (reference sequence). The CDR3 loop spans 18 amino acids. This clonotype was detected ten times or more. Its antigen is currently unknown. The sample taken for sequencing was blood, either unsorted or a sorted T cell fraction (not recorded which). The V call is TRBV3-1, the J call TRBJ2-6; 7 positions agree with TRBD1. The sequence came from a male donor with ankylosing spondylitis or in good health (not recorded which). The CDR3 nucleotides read TGTGCCAGCAGCCTATTCCGGGACAGAAGCTCTGGGGCCAACGTCCTGACTTTC. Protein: CASSLFRDRSSGANVLTF. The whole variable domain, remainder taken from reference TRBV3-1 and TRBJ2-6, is DTAVSQTPKYLVTQMGNDKSIKCEQNLGHDTMYWYKQDSKKFLKIMFSYNNKELIINETVPNRFSPKSPDKAHLNLHINSLELGDSAVYFCASSLFRDRSSGANVLTFGAGSRLTVL.